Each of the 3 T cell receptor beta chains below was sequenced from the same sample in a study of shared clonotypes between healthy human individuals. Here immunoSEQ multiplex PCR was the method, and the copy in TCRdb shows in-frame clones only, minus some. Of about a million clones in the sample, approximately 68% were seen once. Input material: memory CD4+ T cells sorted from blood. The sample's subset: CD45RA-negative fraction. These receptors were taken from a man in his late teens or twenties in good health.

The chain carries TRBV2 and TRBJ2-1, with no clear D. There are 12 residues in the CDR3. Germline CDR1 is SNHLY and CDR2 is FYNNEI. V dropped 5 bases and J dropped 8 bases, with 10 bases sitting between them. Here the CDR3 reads CASSSSSHEQFF. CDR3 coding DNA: TGTGCCAGCAGTTCATCTAGTCATGAGCAGTTCTTC.

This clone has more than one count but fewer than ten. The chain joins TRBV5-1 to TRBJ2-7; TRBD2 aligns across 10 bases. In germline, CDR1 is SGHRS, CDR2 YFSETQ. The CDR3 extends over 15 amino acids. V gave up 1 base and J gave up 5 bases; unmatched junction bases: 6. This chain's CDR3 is CASSLQASGSNEQYF. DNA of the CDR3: TGCGCCAGCAGCTTGCAAGCTAGCGGGAGCAACGAGCAGTACTTC. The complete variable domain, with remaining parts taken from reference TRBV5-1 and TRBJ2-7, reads KAGVTQTPRYLIKTRGQQVTLSCSPISGHRSVSWYQQTPGQGLQFLFEYFSETQRNKGNFPGRFSGRQFSNSRSEMNVSTLELGDSALYLCASSLQASGSNEQYFGPGTRLTVT.

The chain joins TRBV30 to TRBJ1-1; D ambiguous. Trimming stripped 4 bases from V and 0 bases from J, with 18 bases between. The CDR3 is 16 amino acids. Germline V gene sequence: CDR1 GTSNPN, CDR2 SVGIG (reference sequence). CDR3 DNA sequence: TGTGCCTGGACAGCCCCCGGCAGTATTATGAACACTGAAGCTTTCTTT. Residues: CAWTAPGSIMNTEAFF.